This TCR beta chain was captured in a study of T-cell reconstitution after alpha-beta-depleted transplantation in children. Notes on the study in general: Where some patients showed high TCRbeta diversity at day 60, it came from recipient T cells and thymic progenitors that had survived. As was reported, about two months after transplant, alpha-beta T cells came from several hundred expanded graft clones. A year post-transplant, T-cell counts and diversity derived mostly from newly produced T cells.

Comment on this clonotype: What it binds is unknown.

Preparing the TCRbeta library involved the use of unique molecular identifiers. Via MiXCR, TCRdb re-called the PCR reads, giving one row per CDR3 protein. Found here are around 490,000 distinct CDR3 sequences, around 10% of them singletons; the top ten hold approximately 15%. The CDR3 is 13 amino acids. CDR1 is SGHTA and CDR2 is FQGNSA in the germline V gene. V lost 5 bases and J lost 3, with 10 bases in between. The chain recombines TRBV7-2 with TRBJ1-2; D call uncertain. Sequenced material: PBMCs, mostly from graft donor cells, taken 180 days after TCRalphabeta/CD19-depleted stem cell transplant. This TCR was recovered from a female patient aged 2-15 years who had a stem cell transplant for aplastic anemia, so the T cells may come from the graft donor. DNA for the CDR3: TGTGCCAGCAGCCGACGGGTGGACTATGGCTACACCTTC. Residues: CASSRRVDYGYTF. The entire variable domain, with the rest obtained from reference TRBV7-2 and TRBJ1-2, is as follows: GAGVSQSPSNKVTEKGKDVELRCDPISGHTALYWYRQSLGQGLEFLIYFQGNSAPDKSGLPSDRFSAERTGGSVSTLTIQRTQQEDSAVYLCASSRRVDYGYTFGSGTRLTVV.